This T cell receptor beta chain was found in a study of T cell clusters in autoimmune cytopenias. On the study more broadly: Per sample, median TRB depth was approximately 47,000 reads, yielding a median 2,350 distinct clonotypes.

TRB rearrangements were amplified by touch-down multiplex PCR with mixed TRB-A/B primers. From the multiplex PCR reads, TCRdb lists one entry per CDR3 protein and no DNA. This table holds some 2,500 distinct CDR3 sequences. Points on this clonotype: What it binds is not known.

Points from the study as a whole: No experiment has yet validated the function of the T cell clusters defined in silico. TRB repertoire shifts in secondary cytopenia and chronic lymphocytic leukemia mostly reflected lymphoma, not autoimmunity.

Germline V gives CDR1 MNHEY, CDR2 SVGAGI. This CDR3 has 13 amino acids. TRB amplification used around 270 ng of peripheral blood genomic DNA. The specimen was peripheral blood. The source is a human donor with an autoimmune cytopenia or autoimmune hepatitis (not recorded which). This sequence joins TRBV6-5 and TRBJ1-1. The CDR3 here is CATKQSMNTEAFF.